Reported below is one T cell receptor beta chain. One base away lies a much larger clone, so this may be a sequencing read error. This sample was included in a study of T cells in Graves' hyperthyroidism and ophthalmopathy. At the level of the study: Staff took peripheral blood when the initial diagnosis was made, before any treatment began.

The CDR3 loop spans 16 amino acids. Germline loops: CDR1 SGHRS, CDR2 YFSETQ. The ends were cut back, 0 bases at V and 0 bases at J, with 12 bases in the middle. Using RNA transcripts as the source, TCR beta CDR3 regions were amplified. HTBI primers were the set used in a first-round RT-PCR of the TCR CDR3. MiXCR, run by TCRdb on the multiplex PCR reads, gives a single entry per CDR3 protein. The data contain 550,000 to 650,000 distinct CDR3 sequences, 14% of them singletons. The rearrangement joins TRBV5-1 to TRBJ1-1; D gene ambiguous. This TCR was recovered from a woman aged 35 to 49 with Graves' hyperthyroidism. The sequenced sample consisted of blood. The CDR3 here is CASSLEQANLNTEAFF. The CDR3 coding sequence is TGCGCCAGCAGCTTGGAGCAGGCCAATCTGAACACTGAAGCTTTCTTT.